This T cell receptor beta chain was observed in a study of early stage breast cancer tumors. The assay was immunoSEQ multiplex PCR, and TCRdb's table has in-frame clones only and misses some. Here the sample spans 12,000 to 15,000 clones, approximately 84% being singletons. Deletions cut 5 bases from V and 3 bases from J, with 22 bases between. The CDR3 is made up of 17 amino acids. Germline assignment: CDR1 WNHNN and CDR2 SYGVQD (reference sequence). This TCR was recovered from a person in their thirties with breast cancer. This rearrangement joins TRBV10-1 to TRBJ2-5, with D perhaps matching TRBD2 (7 bases). The sequencing input was normal breast tissue next to the tumor. The CDR3 protein is CASSSDPRGRLEETQYF. CDR3 coding DNA: TGCGCCAGCAGTTCTGATCCGCGGGGGCGCCTTGAAGAGACCCAGTACTTC.